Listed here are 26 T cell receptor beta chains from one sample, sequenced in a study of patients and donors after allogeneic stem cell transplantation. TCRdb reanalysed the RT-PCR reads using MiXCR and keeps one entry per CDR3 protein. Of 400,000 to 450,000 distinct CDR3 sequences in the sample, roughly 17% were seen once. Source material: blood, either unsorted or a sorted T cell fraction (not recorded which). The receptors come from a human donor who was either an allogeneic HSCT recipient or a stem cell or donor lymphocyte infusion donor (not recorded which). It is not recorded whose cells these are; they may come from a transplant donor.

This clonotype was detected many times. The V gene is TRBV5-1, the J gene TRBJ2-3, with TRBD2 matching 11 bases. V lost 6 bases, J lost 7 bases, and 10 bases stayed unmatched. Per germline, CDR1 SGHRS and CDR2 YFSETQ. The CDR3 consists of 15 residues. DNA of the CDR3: TGCGCCAGCAATCGTATAGCGGGGGGGCCAAATACGCAGTATTTT. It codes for CASNRIAGGPNTQYF.

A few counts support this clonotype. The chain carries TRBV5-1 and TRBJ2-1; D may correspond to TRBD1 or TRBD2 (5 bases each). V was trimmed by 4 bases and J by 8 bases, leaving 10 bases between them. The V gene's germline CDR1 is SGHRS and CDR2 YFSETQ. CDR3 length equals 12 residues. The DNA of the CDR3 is TGCGCCAGCAGCGAGGGGCGCTATGAGCAGTTCTTC. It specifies CASSEGRYEQFF.

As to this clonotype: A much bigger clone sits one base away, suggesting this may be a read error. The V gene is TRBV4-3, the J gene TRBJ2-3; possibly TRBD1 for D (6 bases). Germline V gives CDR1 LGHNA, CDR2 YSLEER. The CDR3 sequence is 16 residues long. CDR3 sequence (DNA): TGCGCCAGCAGCCAAGATCCCAGGGGTCTCACAGATACGCAGAATTTT. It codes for CASSQDPRGLTDTQNF.

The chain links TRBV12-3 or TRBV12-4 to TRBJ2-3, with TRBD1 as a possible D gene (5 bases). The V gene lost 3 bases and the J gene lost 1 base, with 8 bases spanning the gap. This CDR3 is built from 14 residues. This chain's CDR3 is CASSLNRRTDTQYF. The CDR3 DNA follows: TGTGCCAGCAGTTTGAACAGGCGCACAGATACGCAGTATTTT.

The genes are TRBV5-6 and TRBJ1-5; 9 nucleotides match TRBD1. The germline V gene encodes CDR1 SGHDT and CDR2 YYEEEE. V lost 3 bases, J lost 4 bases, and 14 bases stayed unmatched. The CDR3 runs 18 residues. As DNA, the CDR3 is TGTGCCAGCAGCTCCGGGGTGGGACAGGGAAAAAAGAATCAGCCCCAGCATTTT. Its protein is CASSSGVGQGKKNQPQHF.

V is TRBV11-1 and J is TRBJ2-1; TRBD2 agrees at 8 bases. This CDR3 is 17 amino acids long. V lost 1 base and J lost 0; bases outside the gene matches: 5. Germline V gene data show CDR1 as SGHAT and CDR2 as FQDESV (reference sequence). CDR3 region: CASSLVRRGVSYNEQFF. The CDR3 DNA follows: TGTGCCAGCAGCTTAGTAAGGCGGGGGGTCTCCTACAATGAGCAGTTCTTC.

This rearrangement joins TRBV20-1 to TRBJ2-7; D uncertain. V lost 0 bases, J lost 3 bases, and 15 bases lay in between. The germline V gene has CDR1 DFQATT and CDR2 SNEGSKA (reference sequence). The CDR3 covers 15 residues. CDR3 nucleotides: TGCAGTGCTAGAGAAGTGGTCAGGATGAGCTACGAGCAGTACTTC. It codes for CSAREVVRMSYEQYF.

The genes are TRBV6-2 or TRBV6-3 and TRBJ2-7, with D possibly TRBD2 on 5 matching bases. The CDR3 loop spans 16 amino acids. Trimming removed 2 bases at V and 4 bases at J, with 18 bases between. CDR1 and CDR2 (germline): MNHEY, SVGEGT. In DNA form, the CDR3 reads TGTGCCAGCAGTTACCGTCGGCGCCTAGCTGGGTACGAGCAGTACTTC. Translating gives CASSYRRRLAGYEQYF.

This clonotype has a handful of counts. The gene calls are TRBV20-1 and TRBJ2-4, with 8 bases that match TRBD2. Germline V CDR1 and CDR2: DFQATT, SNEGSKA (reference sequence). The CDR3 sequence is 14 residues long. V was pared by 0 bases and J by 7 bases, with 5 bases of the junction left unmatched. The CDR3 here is CSARDRLARNIQYF. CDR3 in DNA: TGCAGTGCTAGAGATCGACTAGCGAGGAACATTCAGTACTTC.

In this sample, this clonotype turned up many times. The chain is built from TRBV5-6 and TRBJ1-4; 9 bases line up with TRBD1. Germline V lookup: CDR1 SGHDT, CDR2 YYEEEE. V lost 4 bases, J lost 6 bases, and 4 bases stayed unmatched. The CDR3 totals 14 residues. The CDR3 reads CASSRTGDYEKLFF. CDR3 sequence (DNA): TGTGCCAGCAGCCGGACAGGGGATTATGAAAAACTGTTTTTT.

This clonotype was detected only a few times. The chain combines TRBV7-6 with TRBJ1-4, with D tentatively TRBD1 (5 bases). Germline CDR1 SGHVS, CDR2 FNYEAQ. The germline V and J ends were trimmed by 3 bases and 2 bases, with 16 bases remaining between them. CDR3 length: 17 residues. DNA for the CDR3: TGTGCCAGCAGCTTGGGACGAAAAAAAGGGACTAATGAAAAACTGTTTTTT. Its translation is CASSLGRKKGTNEKLFF. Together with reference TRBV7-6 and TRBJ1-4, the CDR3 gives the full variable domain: GAGVSQSPRYKVTKRGQDVALRCDPISGHVSLYWYRQALGQGPEFLTYFNYEAQQDKSGLPNDRFSAERPEGSISTLTIQRTEQRDSAMYRCASSLGRKKGTNEKLFFGSGTQLSVL.

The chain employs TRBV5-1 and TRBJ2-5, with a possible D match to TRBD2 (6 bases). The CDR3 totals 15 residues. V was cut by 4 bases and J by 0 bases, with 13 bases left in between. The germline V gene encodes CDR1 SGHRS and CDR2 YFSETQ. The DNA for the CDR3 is TGCGCCAGCAGCCCGGGACTCGGGTACCAAGAGACCCAGTACTTC. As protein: CASSPGLGYQETQYF.

The CDR3, as DNA: TGTGCCACCAGCAGAACCCTGGACAGGGGAGAGACCCAGTACTTC. Translated, it gives CATSRTLDRGETQYF. The chain has TRBV15 and TRBJ2-5, with 9 nucleotides matching TRBD1. The germline gives CDR1 LNHNV, CDR2 YYDKDF (reference sequence). J gave up 4 bases and V 2 bases, and 5 bases lay outside the gene matches. The CDR3 runs 15 residues.

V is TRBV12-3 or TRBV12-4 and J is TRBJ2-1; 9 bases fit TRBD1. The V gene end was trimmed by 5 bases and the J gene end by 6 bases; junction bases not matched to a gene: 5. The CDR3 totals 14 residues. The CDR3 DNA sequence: TGTGCCAGCAGTCCCAACAGGGGGCGCAATGAGCAGTTCTTC. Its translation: CASSPNRGRNEQFF.

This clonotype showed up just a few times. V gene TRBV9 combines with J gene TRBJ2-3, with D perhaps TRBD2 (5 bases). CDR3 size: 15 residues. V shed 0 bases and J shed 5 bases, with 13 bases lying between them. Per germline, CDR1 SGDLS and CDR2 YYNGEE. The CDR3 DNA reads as TGTGCCAGCAGCGTAGTTCTCGAGGGTAGAGATACGCAGTATTTT. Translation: CASSVVLEGRDTQYF.

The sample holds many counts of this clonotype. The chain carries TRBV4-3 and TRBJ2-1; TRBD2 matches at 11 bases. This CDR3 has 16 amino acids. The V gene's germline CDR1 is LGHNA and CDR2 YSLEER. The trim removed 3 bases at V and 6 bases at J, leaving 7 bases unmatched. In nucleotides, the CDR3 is TGCGCCAGCAGCCATGCAACTAGCGGGGGCCCCAATGAGCAGTTCTTC. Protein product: CASSHATSGGPNEQFF.

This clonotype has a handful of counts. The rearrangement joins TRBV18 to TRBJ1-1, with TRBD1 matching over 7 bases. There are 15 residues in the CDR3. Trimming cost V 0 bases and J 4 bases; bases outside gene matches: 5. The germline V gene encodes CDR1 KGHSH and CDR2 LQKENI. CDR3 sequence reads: CASSPPGQTATEAFF. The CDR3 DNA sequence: TGTGCCAGCTCACCACCGGGACAGACCGCCACTGAAGCTTTCTTT.

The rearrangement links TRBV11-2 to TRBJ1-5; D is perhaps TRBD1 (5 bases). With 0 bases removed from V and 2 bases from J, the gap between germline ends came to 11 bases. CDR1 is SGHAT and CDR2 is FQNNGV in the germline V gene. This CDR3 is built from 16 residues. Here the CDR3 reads CASSLEHSGRNQPQHF. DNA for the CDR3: TGTGCCAGCAGCTTAGAACACTCGGGGCGCAATCAGCCCCAGCATTTT.

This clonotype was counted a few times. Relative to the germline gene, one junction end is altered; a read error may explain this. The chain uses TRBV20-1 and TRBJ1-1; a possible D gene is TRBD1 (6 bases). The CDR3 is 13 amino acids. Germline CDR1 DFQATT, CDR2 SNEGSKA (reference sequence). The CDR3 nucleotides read TGCAGTGCAAGAGGACAGATGAACACTGAAGCTTTCTTT. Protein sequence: CSARGQMNTEAFF.

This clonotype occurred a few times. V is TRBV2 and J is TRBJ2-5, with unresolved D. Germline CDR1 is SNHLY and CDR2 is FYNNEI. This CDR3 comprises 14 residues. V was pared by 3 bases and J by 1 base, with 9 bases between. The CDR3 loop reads CASSETHTQETQYF. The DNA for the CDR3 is TGTGCCAGCAGTGAGACACACACCCAAGAGACCCAGTACTTC. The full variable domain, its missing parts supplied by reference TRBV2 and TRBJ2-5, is EPEVTQTPSHQVTQMGQEVILRCVPISNHLYFYWYRQILGQKVEFLVSFYNNEISEKSEIFDDQFSVERPDGSNFTLKIRSTKLEDSAMYFCASSETHTQETQYFGPGTRLLVL.

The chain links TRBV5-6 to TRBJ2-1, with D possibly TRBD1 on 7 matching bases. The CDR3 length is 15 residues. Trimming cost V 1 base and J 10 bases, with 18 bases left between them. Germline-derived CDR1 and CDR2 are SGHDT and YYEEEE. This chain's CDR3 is CASSLLQGEDVEQFF. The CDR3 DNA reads TGTGCCAGCAGCTTGCTCCAGGGGGAGGATGTCGAGCAGTTCTTC.

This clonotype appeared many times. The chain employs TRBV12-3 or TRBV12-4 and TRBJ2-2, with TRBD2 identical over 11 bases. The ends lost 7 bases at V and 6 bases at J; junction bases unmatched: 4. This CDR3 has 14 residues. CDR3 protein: CASTPGLAAGELFF. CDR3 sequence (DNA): TGTGCCAGCACCCCGGGACTAGCGGCCGGGGAGCTGTTTTTT.

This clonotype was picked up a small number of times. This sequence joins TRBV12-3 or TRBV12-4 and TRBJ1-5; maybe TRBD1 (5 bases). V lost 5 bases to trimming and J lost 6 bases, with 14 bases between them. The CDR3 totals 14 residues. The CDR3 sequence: CASSKGKEGQPQHF. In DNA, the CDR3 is TGTGCCAGCAGTAAGGGGAAGGAAGGTCAGCCCCAGCATTTT.

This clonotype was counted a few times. The CDR3 region is CASRRENLGEDDTGELFF. The CDR3 DNA reads as TGTGCCAGCAGGCGAGAGAATTTGGGGGAGGATGACACCGGGGAGCTGTTTTTT. This chain connects TRBV11-2 to TRBJ2-2; D possibly corresponds to TRBD2 (6 bases). V shed 6 bases and J shed 3 bases, with 23 bases lying between them. This CDR3 has 18 amino acids. CDR1 and CDR2 (germline): SGHAT, FQNNGV. Full variable domain (remainder filled in from reference TRBV11-2 and TRBJ2-2): EAGVAQSPRYKIIEKRQSVAFWCNPISGHATLYWYQQILGQGPKLLIQFQNNGVVDDSQLPKDRFSAERLKGVDSTLKIQPAKLEDSAVYLCASRRENLGEDDTGELFFGEGSRLTVL.

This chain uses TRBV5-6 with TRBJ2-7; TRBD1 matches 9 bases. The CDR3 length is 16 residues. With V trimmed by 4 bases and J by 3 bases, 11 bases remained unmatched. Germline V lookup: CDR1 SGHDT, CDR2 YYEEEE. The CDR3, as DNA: TGTGCCAGCAGCCGCGGGCGGGACAGGGTATACTACGAGCAGTACTTC. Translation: CASSRGRDRVYYEQYF.

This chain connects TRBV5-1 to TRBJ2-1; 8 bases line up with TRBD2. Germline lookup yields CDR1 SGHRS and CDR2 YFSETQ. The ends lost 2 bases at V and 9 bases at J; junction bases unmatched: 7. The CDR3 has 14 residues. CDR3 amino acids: CASSFLTSEGEQFF. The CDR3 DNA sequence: TGCGCCAGCAGCTTTTTGACTAGCGAGGGTGAGCAGTTCTTC.